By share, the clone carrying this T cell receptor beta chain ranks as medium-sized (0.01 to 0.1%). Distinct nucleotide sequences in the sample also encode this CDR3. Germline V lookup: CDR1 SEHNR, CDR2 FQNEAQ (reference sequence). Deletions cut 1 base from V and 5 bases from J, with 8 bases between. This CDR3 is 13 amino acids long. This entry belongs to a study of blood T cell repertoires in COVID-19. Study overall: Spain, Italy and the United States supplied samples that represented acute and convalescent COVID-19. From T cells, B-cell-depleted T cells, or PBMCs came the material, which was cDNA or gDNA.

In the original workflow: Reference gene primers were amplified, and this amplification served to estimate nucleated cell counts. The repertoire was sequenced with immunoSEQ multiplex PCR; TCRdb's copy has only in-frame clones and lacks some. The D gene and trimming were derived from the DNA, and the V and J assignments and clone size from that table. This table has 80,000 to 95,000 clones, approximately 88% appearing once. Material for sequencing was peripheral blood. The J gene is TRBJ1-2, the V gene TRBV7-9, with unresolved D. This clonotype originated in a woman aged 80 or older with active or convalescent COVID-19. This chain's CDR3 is CASSLEAGYGYTF. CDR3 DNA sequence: TGTGCCAGCAGCTTAGAGGCGGGTTATGGCTACACCTTC.